The entry that follows covers one T cell receptor beta chain sequence. Its antigen remains unidentified. Profiled with immunoSEQ multiplex PCR; TCRdb holds only in-frame clones, not every one. This sample carries some 170,000 clones, just over 90% of them seen once, and the ten largest clones take 2.6%. These data belong to a study of T cell responses to AZD1222 COVID-19 vaccine. General study points: Seropositive at baseline were only a handful of AZD1222 recipients. CD4 TCRs covered the whole spike, strongest at regions 160-218 and 743-854. The donor group comprised mostly white British people and more females; the analysis possibly underestimated clonal diversity.

The sequence was obtained from an adult in good health. Sequencing was performed on peripheral blood, taken on day 0 of AZD1222 vaccination.

Here the CDR3 DNA reads TGTGCCAGCAGATCACAGGGTAACTATGGCTACACCTTC. It is translated as CASRSQGNYGYTF. V gene TRBV14 combines with J gene TRBJ1-2, with D perhaps TRBD1 (6 bases). Germline loops: CDR1 SGHDN, CDR2 FVKESK. With 6 bases removed from V and 1 base from J, the gap between germline ends came to 9 bases. The CDR3 has 13 amino acids.